These 16 T cell receptor beta chains were all obtained from the same sample, sequenced in a study of OX40 agonist ivuxolimab in advanced cancers. Library generation was performed with the immunoSEQ multiplex PCR assay. What TCRdb holds here is the immuneACCESS table cut down to in-frame rearrangements. Part of the clones is not present; checked against another copy, under half of the missing clones reflect an unresolved V gene, and the others are unexplained. This sample gives 90,000 or so clones in total; around nine tenths of them show up just once. The ten biggest clones cover around 2.5% of the sample. This material consisted of CD4+ or CD8+ T cells sorted from blood, taken in a trial of the OX40 agonist ivuxolimab. The receptors here all came from an adult with an advanced solid tumor such as melanoma, head and neck, liver or kidney cancer.

The V call is TRBV29-1, the J call TRBJ2-5; 12 bases line up with TRBD1. Trimming at V came to 6 bases and at J to 5 bases, leaving 4 bases not matched to a gene. CDR3 length: 13 amino acids. Germline CDR1 reads SQVTM; CDR2 reads ANQGSEA. The CDR3 DNA follows: TGCAGCGTGCCCGGGACAGGGGGCGAGACCCAGTACTTC. Translating it yields CSVPGTGGETQYF.

This chain connects TRBV6-5 to TRBJ1-2, with TRBD1 identical over 9 bases. The germline gives CDR1 MNHEY, CDR2 SVGAGI. V gave up 5 bases and J gave up 5 bases; unmatched junction bases: 6. The CDR3 sequence is 14 residues long. In DNA, the CDR3 is TGTGCCAGCAGTACCGGGACAGGGTCATATGGCTACACCTTC. It codes for CASSTGTGSYGYTF.

The rearrangement uses TRBV7-9 and TRBJ2-5, with TRBD2 matching over 10 bases. With V trimmed by 6 bases and J by 4 bases, 5 bases remained unmatched. Germline V CDR1 and CDR2: SEHNR, FQNEAQ (reference sequence). The CDR3 spans 14 residues. CDR3 in amino acids: CASRGRLAGETQYF. In nucleotides, the CDR3 is TGTGCCAGCAGGGGAAGACTAGCGGGAGAGACCCAGTACTTC.

The rearrangement uses TRBV5-1 and TRBJ2-5; a weak D match, TRBD1 (6 bases). Germline V CDR1 and CDR2: SGHRS, YFSETQ. The CDR3 consists of 15 residues. The V gene lost 0 bases and the J gene lost 5 bases, with 14 bases spanning the gap. The CDR3 reads CASSLGGQPRETQYF. The CDR3 region has the DNA TGCGCCAGCAGCTTGGGGGGACAACCTCGGGAGACCCAGTACTTC.

CDR3 bases: TGTGCCACTCGCGGTAGCGGGAGAACGAACACCGGGGAGCTGTTTTTT. Its protein is CATRGSGRTNTGELFF. J is TRBJ2-2 and V is TRBV19; 9 positions match TRBD2. The CDR3 runs to 16 residues. CDR1 is LNHDA and CDR2 is SQIVND in the germline V gene (reference sequence). The junction had 9 bases not matched to a gene; V was cut back by 10 bases and J by 0 bases.

The chain employs TRBV19 and TRBJ2-5; possibly TRBD1 or TRBD2 for D (6 bases each). Germline-derived CDR1 and CDR2 are LNHDA and SQIVND (reference sequence). Trimming removed 1 base at V and 2 bases at J, with 17 bases between. This CDR3 contains 17 residues. CDR3 protein: CASSIGGRGDTQETQYF. The CDR3 DNA reads TGTGCCAGTAGTATAGGGGGTAGGGGGGACACACAAGAGACCCAGTACTTC. Full variable domain (remainder filled in from reference TRBV19 and TRBJ2-5): DGGITQSPKYLFRKEGQNVTLSCEQNLNHDAMYWYRQDPGQGLRLIYYSQIVNDFQKGDIAEGYSVSREKKESFPLTVTSAQKNPTAFYLCASSIGGRGDTQETQYFGPGTRLLVL.

The chain uses TRBV6-5 and TRBJ1-2, with D perhaps TRBD1 (5 bases). The V gene's germline CDR1 is MNHEY and CDR2 SVGAGI. V was clipped by 5 bases and J by 8 bases, with 9 bases between them. This CDR3 contains 11 residues. DNA for the CDR3: TGTGCCAGCAGTGACAGAGGGGGCTACACCTTC. It specifies CASSDRGGYTF.

This clone was counted a single time. The CDR3 sequence is CASTDGPDFRQPQHF. Here the CDR3 DNA reads TGTGCCAGCACGGACGGACCAGACTTCAGACAGCCCCAGCATTTT. The rearrangement uses TRBV2 and TRBJ1-5; no reliable D call. The V gene's germline CDR1 is SNHLY and CDR2 FYNNEI. CDR3 length: 15 amino acids. V dropped 7 bases and J dropped 7 bases, with 20 bases sitting between them.

The chain uses TRBV30 and TRBJ1-4; D unclear. The CDR3 loop spans 14 amino acids. Germline loops: CDR1 GTSNPN, CDR2 SVGIG (reference sequence). V was clipped by 4 bases and J by 3 bases, with 12 bases between them. CDR3 sequence reads: CAWNRIGANEKLFF. CDR3 bases: TGTGCCTGGAATAGAATCGGCGCTAATGAAAAACTGTTTTTT. Using reference TRBV30 and TRBJ1-4 for the parts outside the CDR3, the full variable domain is SQTIHQWPATLVQPVGSPLSLECTVEGTSNPNLYWYRQAAGRGLQLLFYSVGIGQISSEVPQNLSASRPQDRQFILSSKKLLLSDSGFYLCAWNRIGANEKLFFGSGTQLSVL.

The chain recombines TRBV28 with TRBJ1-1; 11 bases are shared with TRBD1. This CDR3 is built from 16 residues. The junction had 11 bases not matched to a gene; V was cut back by 10 bases and J by 1 base. Per germline, CDR1 MDHEN and CDR2 SYDVKM. The CDR3 sequence is CATCRTGGAANTEAFF. CDR3 in DNA: TGTGCCACCTGCAGGACAGGGGGCGCGGCGAACACTGAAGCTTTCTTT.

V usage is TRBV5-1 and J usage is TRBJ2-3; D unclear. The length of the CDR3 is 14 residues. Trimming cost V 1 base and J 6 bases, with 12 bases left between them. Germline V gives CDR1 SGHRS, CDR2 YFSETQ. The CDR3, as DNA: TGCGCCAGCAGCTTGATGAAGGGTACGGATACGCAGTATTTT. Encoded protein: CASSLMKGTDTQYF.

This clone was seen only once. The gene calls are TRBV7-3 and TRBJ2-5, with 8 positions matching TRBD1. In germline, CDR1 is SGHTA, CDR2 FQGTGA. CDR3 length: 16 residues. V was clipped by 5 bases and J by 1 base; unmatched bases: 9. DNA of the CDR3: TGTGCCAGCAGCCGCGGACAGGGTCTCCTCCAAGAGACCCAGTACTTC. Encoded protein: CASSRGQGLLQETQYF.

The rearrangement joins TRBV30 to TRBJ1-4; the D is unclear. CDR1 GTSNPN and CDR2 SVGIG come from the germline V gene (reference sequence). V shed 3 bases and J shed 6 bases, with 8 bases lying between them. The CDR3 length is 12 residues. The CDR3 DNA reads TGTGCCTGGAGCCCCCTGGATGAAAAACTGTTTTTT. Protein: CAWSPLDEKLFF.

This chain connects TRBV28 to TRBJ1-4, with D maybe TRBD1 (5 bases). The ends were cut back, 5 bases at V and 3 bases at J, with 28 bases in the middle. The germline CDR1 and CDR2 sequences are MDHEN and SYDVKM. This CDR3 region has 20 residues. CDR3 in DNA: TGTGCCAGCAGTCCTGGGACTGGCCTAAATGAACTCTTGTCTAATGAAAAACTGTTTTTT. Translated, it gives CASSPGTGLNELLSNEKLFF.

This rearrangement joins TRBV28 to TRBJ2-2; the match to TRBD2 covers 7 bases. Germline-derived CDR1 and CDR2 are MDHEN and SYDVKM. This CDR3 region has 13 residues. CDR3 bases: TGTGCTACCGAGCGGGAGAACACCGGGGAGCTGTTTTTT. Translated: CATERENTGELFF.

A single count supports this clone. The V and J genes are TRBV11-2 and TRBJ2-2, with 7 bases that match TRBD2. Germline V gene data show CDR1 as SGHAT and CDR2 as FQNNGV. This CDR3 has 18 amino acids. J was trimmed by 6 bases and V by 7 bases; bases with no gene match: 20. The CDR3 region is CASILRLAELSPPGELFF. CDR3 in DNA: TGTGCCAGCATCCTGAGGCTAGCGGAATTAAGTCCTCCCGGGGAGCTGTTTTTT.